The 14 T cell receptor beta chains given below trace back to one sample, sequenced in a study of control samples from healthy donors and cancer patients. Assay used: immunoSEQ multiplex PCR; TCRdb lists only in-frame clones, some missing. This sample has about 92,000 clones, with approximately 78% found just once. Sequenced input: blood. These receptors all come from a woman in her fifties or sixties in good health.

The chain carries TRBV7-2 and TRBJ2-1, with D maybe TRBD2 (5 bases). V lost 1 base to trimming and J lost 0 bases, with 10 bases between them. CDR1 and CDR2 (germline): SGHTA, FQGNSA. CDR3 length: 16 residues. Here the CDR3 reads CASSLVSGFSYNEQFF. CDR3 DNA: TGTGCCAGCAGCTTAGTCAGCGGATTCTCCTACAATGAGCAGTTCTTC.

The chain is built from TRBV6-1 and TRBJ1-2; D call uncertain. The CDR3 has 12 residues. From germline, CDR1 is MNHNS and CDR2 SASEGT. Trimming removed 3 bases from V and 6 bases from J, with 8 bases in between. The CDR3 loop is CASSDTPDGYTF. CDR3 DNA: TGTGCCAGCAGTGATACGCCTGATGGCTACACCTTC.

This clone showed up many times. This chain joins TRBV11-2 and TRBJ2-2; 10 bases fit TRBD2. V dropped 8 bases and J dropped 6; count of bases not matched to a gene: 9. This CDR3 has 15 amino acids. From germline, CDR1 is SGHAT and CDR2 FQNNGV. The CDR3 protein is CASGPSGSVAGELFF. The CDR3 bases are TGTGCCAGCGGGCCTAGCGGGAGTGTTGCCGGGGAGCTGTTTTTT.

J is TRBJ2-5 and V is TRBV21-1; TRBD2, the D gene given by the table, was not confirmed from the DNA. TRBV21-1 is annotated as a pseudogene. There are 17 residues in the CDR3. CDR3 region: CASSNTPPLAGEETQYF. The DNA of the CDR3 is TGTGCCAGCAGCAACACCCCCCCCCTAGCGGGAGAAGAGACCCAGTACTTC.

The chain recombines TRBV19 with TRBJ1-2, with TRBD1 as a possible D gene (6 bases). V was trimmed by 7 bases and J by 4 bases, leaving 25 bases between them. The V gene's germline CDR1 is LNHDA and CDR2 SQIVND (reference sequence). CDR3 length equals 17 residues. Written as DNA, the CDR3 is TGTGCCAGTACCCTGTTCGGAGGGGGAAGCCTCGGCTATGGCTACACCTTC. Protein sequence: CASTLFGGGSLGYGYTF. Using reference TRBV19 and TRBJ1-2 for the parts outside the CDR3, the full variable domain is DGGITQSPKYLFRKEGQNVTLSCEQNLNHDAMYWYRQDPGQGLRLIYYSQIVNDFQKGDIAEGYSVSREKKESFPLTVTSAQKNPTAFYLCASTLFGGGSLGYGYTFGSGTRLTVV.

This rearrangement joins TRBV19 to TRBJ2-2; 7 bases are shared with TRBD1. V shed 7 bases and J 0 bases; nucleotides not matched to a gene: 5. CDR1 is LNHDA, CDR2 SQIVND, per germline (reference sequence). The CDR3 contains 15 residues. CDR3 amino acids: CASIQGGANTGELFF. CDR3 sequence (DNA): TGTGCCAGTATTCAAGGGGGCGCGAACACCGGGGAGCTGTTTTTT.

The J gene is TRBJ2-2, the V gene TRBV4-2, with 8 bases identical to TRBD1. The trim removed 4 bases at V and 3 bases at J, leaving 4 bases unmatched. The CDR3 consists of 15 residues. CDR1 LGHNA and CDR2 YNFKEQ come from the germline V gene. CDR3 in DNA: TGTGCCAGCAGCCTTGGACAGGGAGACACCGGGGAGCTGTTTTTT. It translates to CASSLGQGDTGELFF.

The chain uses TRBV9 and TRBJ1-1; D is possibly TRBD1 (5 bases). V lost 0 bases, J lost 0 bases, and 9 bases lay in between. Germline-derived CDR1 and CDR2 are SGDLS and YYNGEE. This CDR3 spans 15 amino acids. CDR3: CASSVADTLNTEAFF. DNA for the CDR3: TGTGCCAGCAGCGTAGCGGACACTCTGAACACTGAAGCTTTCTTT.

The CDR3 spells CASSLQESTIYF. DNA for the CDR3: TGTGCCAGCAGCTTACAGGAAAGCACCATATATTTT. The chain combines TRBV11-2 with TRBJ1-3; D is unresolved. V lost 2 bases and J 9 bases, leaving 8 bases between the germline ends. CDR3 length: 12 residues. Germline assignment: CDR1 SGHAT and CDR2 FQNNGV.

The rearrangement joins TRBV6-2 or TRBV6-3 to TRBJ2-3; TRBD2 matches at 7 bases. Germline loops: CDR1 MNHEY, CDR2 SVGEGT. With 3 bases clipped from V and 1 base from J, the junction kept 7 bases outside the gene matches. This CDR3 is built from 16 residues. Here the CDR3 reads CASSYEAGDGTDTQYF. CDR3 sequence (DNA): TGTGCCAGCAGTTATGAGGCGGGGGACGGCACAGATACGCAGTATTTT.

The chain links TRBV27 to TRBJ1-5; 12 bases map to TRBD1. Per germline, CDR1 MNHEY and CDR2 SMNVEV (reference sequence). This CDR3 contains 18 residues. The V and J ends lost 5 bases and 0 bases, in that order; junction bases with no gene match: 8. The CDR3 coding sequence is TGTGCCAGCAGTCCCGGGACAGGGGGCGGTTATAGCAATCAGCCCCAGCATTTT. Its translation: CASSPGTGGGYSNQPQHF.

The V and J genes are TRBV6-2 or TRBV6-3 and TRBJ2-2; 12 bases line up with TRBD1. Trimming took 6 bases from V and 7 from J; bases not matched to a gene: 6. Looked up from germline, CDR1 is MNHEY and CDR2 is SVGEGT. There are 15 residues in the CDR3. CDR3 region: CASSTGTGGGGELFF. The CDR3 region has the DNA TGTGCCAGCAGCACCGGGACAGGGGGCGGCGGGGAGCTGTTTTTT.

V and J are TRBV28 and TRBJ2-7; D unresolved. V was trimmed by 5 bases and J by 4 bases, leaving 21 bases between them. This CDR3 comprises 16 residues. Germline V gene data show CDR1 as MDHEN and CDR2 as SYDVKM. The CDR3 DNA reads TGTGCCAGCAGTCCCATCTCCAGGAGTTCGGTGTACGAGCAGTACTTC. Its protein is CASSPISRSSVYEQYF. Variable domain in full (rest from reference TRBV28 and TRBJ2-7): DVKVTQSSRYLVKRTGEKVFLECVQDMDHENMFWYRQDPGLGLRLIYFSYDVKMKEKGDIPEGYSVSREKKERFSLILESASTNQTSMYLCASSPISRSSVYEQYFGPGTRLTVT.

This chain connects TRBV14 to TRBJ1-1; TRBD1 matches 8 bases. This CDR3 contains 15 residues. The germline gives CDR1 SGHDN, CDR2 FVKESK. After removal of 2 bases from V and 7 bases from J, the junction contained 9 bases not matched to a gene. CDR3 nucleotides: TGTGCCAGCAGCCAACGGACAGGGAGTTTTTTTGAAGCTTTCTTT. The encoded protein is CASSQRTGSFFEAFF. The full variable domain, its missing parts supplied by reference TRBV14 and TRBJ1-1, is EAGVTQFPSHSVIEKGQTVTLRCDPISGHDNLYWYRRVMGKEIKFLLHFVKESKQDESGMPNNRFLAERTGGTYSTLKVQPAELEDSGVYFCASSQRTGSFFEAFFGQGTRLTVV.